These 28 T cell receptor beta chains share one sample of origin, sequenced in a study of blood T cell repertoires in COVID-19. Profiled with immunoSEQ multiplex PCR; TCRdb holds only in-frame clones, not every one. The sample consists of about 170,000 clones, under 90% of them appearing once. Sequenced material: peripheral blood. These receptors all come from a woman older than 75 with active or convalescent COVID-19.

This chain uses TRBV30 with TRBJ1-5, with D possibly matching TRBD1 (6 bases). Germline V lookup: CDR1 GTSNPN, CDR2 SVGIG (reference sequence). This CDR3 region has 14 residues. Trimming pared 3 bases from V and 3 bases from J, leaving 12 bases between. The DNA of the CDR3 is TGTGCCTGGAGCGAAGGACAGCCCAATCAGCCCCAGCATTTT. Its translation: CAWSEGQPNQPQHF.

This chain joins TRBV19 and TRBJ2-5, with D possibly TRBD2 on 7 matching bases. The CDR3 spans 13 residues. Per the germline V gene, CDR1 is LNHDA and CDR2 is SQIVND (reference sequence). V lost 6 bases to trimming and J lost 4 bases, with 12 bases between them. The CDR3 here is CASSGGGAETQYF. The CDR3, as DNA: TGTGCCAGTAGCGGCGGGGGCGCAGAGACCCAGTACTTC.

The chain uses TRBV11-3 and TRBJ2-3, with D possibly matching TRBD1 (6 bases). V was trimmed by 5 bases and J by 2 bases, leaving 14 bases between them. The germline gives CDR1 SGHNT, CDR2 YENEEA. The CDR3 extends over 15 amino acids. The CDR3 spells CASSAGTYLTDTQYF. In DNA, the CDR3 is TGTGCCAGCAGCGCCGGGACATACCTCACAGATACGCAGTATTTT. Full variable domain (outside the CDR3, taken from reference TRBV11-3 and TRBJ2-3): EAGVVQSPRYKIIEKKQPVAFWCNPISGHNTLYWYLQNLGQGPELLIRYENEEAVDDSQLPKDRFSAERLKGVDSTLKIQPAELGDSAVYLCASSAGTYLTDTQYFGPGTRLTVL.

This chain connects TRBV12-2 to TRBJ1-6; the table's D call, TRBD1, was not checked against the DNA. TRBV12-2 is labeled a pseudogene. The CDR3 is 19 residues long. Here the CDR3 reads CASRRTGTPPSSYNSPLHF. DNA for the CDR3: TGTGCAAGTCGGCGCACCGGGACACCTCCGAGCTCCTATAATTCACCCCTCCACTTT.

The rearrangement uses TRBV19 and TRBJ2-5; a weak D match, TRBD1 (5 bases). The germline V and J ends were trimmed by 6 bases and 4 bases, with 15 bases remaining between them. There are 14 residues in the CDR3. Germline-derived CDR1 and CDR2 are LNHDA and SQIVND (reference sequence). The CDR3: CASRNPRDGETQYF. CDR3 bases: TGTGCCAGTAGAAATCCCAGGGATGGAGAGACCCAGTACTTC. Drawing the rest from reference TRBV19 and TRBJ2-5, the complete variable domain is DGGITQSPKYLFRKEGQNVTLSCEQNLNHDAMYWYRQDPGQGLRLIYYSQIVNDFQKGDIAEGYSVSREKKESFPLTVTSAQKNPTAFYLCASRNPRDGETQYFGPGTRLLVL.

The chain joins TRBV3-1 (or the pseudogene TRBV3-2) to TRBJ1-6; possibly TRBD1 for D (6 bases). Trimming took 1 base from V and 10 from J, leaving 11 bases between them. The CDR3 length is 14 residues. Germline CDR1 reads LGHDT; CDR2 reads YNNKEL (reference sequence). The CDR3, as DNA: TGTGCCAGCAGCCAAGGCCACAGGGACTCACCCCTCCACTTT. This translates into CASSQGHRDSPLHF.

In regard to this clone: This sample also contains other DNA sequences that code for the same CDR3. The DNA of the CDR3 is TGCGCCAGCAGCCTGGGCGTCGATAAGCAGTACTTC. Amino acid sequence: CASSLGVDKQYF. This rearrangement joins TRBV5-1 to TRBJ2-7, with unresolved D. The CDR3 length is 12 residues. Germline V gives CDR1 SGHRS, CDR2 YFSETQ. Between the trimmed V and J ends, which lost 4 bases and 8 bases, there was a span of 13 bases.

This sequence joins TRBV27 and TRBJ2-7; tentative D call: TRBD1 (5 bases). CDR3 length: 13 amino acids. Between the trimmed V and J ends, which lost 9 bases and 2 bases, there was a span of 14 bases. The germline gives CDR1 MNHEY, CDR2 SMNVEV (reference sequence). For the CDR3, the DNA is TGTGCCAGAGGGGTCCTACCGACCTACGAGCAGTACTTC. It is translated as CARGVLPTYEQYF.

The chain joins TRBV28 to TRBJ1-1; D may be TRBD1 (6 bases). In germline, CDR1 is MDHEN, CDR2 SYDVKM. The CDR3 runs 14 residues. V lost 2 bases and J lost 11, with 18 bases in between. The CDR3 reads CASSLGPRGGEAFF. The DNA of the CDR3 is TGTGCCAGCAGTTTAGGGCCGAGGGGGGGAGAGGCTTTCTTT.

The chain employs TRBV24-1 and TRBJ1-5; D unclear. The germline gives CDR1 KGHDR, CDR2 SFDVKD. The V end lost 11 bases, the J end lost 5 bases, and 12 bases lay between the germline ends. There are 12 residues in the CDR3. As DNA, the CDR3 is TGTGCCATCGAGACTGAATATCAGCCCCAGCATTTT. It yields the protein CAIETEYQPQHF.

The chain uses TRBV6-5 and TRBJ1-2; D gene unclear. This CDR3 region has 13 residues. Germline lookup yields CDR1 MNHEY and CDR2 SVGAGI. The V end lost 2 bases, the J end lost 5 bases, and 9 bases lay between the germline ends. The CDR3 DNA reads TGTGCCAGCAGTTACGAGGTGATTTATGGCTACACCTTC. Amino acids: CASSYEVIYGYTF.

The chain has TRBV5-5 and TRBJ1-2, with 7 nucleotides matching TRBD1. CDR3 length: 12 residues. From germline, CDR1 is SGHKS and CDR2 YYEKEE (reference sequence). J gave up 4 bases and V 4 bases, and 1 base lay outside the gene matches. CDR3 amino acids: CASSRDSYGYTF. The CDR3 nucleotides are TGTGCCAGCAGCCGGGACAGCTATGGCTACACCTTC.

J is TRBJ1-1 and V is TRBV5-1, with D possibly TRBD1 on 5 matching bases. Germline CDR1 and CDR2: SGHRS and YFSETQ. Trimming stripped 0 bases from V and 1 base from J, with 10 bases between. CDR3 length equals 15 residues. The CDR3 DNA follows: TGCGCCAGCAGCTTGGAGGGGCAGCGGAACACTGAAGCTTTCTTT. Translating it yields CASSLEGQRNTEAFF.

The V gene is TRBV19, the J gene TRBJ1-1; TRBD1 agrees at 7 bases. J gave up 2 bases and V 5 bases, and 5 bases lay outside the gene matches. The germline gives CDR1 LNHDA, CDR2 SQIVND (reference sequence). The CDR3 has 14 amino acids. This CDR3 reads CASSDQGGNTEAFF. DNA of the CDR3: TGTGCCAGTAGTGATCAAGGGGGCAACACTGAAGCTTTCTTT.

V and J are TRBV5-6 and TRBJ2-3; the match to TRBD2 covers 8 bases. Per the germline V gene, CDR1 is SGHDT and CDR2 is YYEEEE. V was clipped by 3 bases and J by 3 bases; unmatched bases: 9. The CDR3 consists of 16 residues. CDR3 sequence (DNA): TGTGCCAGCAGCTGGCGTAGGAGCGGGAGAACAGATACGCAGTATTTT. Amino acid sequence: CASSWRRSGRTDTQYF.

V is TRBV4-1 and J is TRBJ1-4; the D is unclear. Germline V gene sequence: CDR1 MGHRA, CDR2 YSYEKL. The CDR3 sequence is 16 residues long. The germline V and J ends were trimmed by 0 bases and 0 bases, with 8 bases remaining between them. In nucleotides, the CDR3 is TGCGCCAGCAGCCAAGAAACAGCACCAACTAATGAAAAACTGTTTTTT. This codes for CASSQETAPTNEKLFF.

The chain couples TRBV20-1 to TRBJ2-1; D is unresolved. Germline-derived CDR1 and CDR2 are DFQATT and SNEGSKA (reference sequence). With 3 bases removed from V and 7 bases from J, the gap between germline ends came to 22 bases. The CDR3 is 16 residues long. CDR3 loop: CSASTNRPTPRNEQFF. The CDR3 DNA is TGCAGTGCTAGTACGAATCGACCAACCCCGAGGAATGAGCAGTTCTTC.

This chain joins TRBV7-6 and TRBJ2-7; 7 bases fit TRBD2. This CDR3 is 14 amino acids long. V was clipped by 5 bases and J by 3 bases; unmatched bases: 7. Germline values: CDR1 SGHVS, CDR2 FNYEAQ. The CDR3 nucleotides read TGTGCCAGCAGCCCTCCGGGACTACTCTACGAGCAGTACTTC. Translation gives CASSPPGLLYEQYF.

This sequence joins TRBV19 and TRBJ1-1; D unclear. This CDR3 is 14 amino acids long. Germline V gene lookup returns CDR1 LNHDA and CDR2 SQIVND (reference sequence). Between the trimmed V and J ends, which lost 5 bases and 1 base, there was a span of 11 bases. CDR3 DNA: TGTGCCAGTAGTCGCTACTTTTCGAACACTGAAGCTTTCTTT. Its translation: CASSRYFSNTEAFF. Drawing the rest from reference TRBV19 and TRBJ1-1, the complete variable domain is DGGITQSPKYLFRKEGQNVTLSCEQNLNHDAMYWYRQDPGQGLRLIYYSQIVNDFQKGDIAEGYSVSREKKESFPLTVTSAQKNPTAFYLCASSRYFSNTEAFFGQGTRLTVV.

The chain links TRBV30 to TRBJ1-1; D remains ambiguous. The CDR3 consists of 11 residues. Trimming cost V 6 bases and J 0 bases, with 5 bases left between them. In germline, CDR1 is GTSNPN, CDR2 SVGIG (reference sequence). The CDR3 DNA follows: TGTGCCTGCAATCTGAACACTGAAGCTTTCTTT. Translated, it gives CACNLNTEAFF.

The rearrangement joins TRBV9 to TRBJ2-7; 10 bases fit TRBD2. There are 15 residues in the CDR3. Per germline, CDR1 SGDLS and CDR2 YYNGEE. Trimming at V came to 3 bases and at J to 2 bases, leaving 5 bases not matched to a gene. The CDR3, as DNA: TGTGCCAGCAGCGCCGGACTAGCGGACACCTACGAGCAGTACTTC. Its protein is CASSAGLADTYEQYF.

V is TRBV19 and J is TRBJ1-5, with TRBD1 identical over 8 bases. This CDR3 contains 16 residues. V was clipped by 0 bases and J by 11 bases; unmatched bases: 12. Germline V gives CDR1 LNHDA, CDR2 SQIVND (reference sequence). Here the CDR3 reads CASSIDGQGLRHAQHF. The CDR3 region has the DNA TGTGCCAGTAGTATAGATGGACAGGGTCTGCGGCATGCCCAGCATTTT.

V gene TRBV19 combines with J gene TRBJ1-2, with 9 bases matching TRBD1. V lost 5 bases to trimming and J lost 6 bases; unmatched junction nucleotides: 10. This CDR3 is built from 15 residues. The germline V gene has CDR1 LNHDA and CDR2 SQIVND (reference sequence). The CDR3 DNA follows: TGTGCCAGTAGTTGGGGCCGACAGGGGGTAGATGGCTACACCTTC. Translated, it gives CASSWGRQGVDGYTF.

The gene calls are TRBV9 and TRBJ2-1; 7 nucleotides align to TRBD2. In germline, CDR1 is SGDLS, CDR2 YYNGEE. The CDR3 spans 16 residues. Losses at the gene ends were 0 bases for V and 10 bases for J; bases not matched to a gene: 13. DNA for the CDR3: TGTGCCAGCAGCGTAGGGAGGGTAGCGGGCGACCGAGAGCAGTTCTTC. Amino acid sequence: CASSVGRVAGDREQFF.

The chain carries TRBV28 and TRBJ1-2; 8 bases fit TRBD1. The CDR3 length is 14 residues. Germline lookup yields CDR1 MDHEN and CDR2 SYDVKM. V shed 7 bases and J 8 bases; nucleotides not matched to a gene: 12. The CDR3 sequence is CASTTADRVGGYTF. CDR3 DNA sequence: TGTGCCAGCACCACCGCGGACAGGGTTGGCGGCTACACCTTC.

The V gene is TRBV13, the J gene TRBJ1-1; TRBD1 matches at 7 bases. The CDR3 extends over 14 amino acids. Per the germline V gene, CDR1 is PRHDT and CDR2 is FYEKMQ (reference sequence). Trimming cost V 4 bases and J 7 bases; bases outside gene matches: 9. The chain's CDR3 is CASSSTDRAGEAFF. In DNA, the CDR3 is TGTGCCAGCAGCTCAACCGACAGGGCTGGTGAAGCTTTCTTT. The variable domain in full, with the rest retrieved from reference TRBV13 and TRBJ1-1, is AAGVIQSPRHLIKEKRETATLKCYPIPRHDTVYWYQQGPGQDPQFLISFYEKMQSDKGSIPDRFSAQQFSDYHSELNMSSLELGDSALYFCASSSTDRAGEAFFGQGTRLTVV.

CDR3 nucleotide sequence: TGTGCCGGGCGGGCGGGAGAGACCCAGTACTTC. Translating gives CAGRAGETQYF. The chain links TRBV11-2 to TRBJ2-5; D is perhaps TRBD2 (5 bases). Germline CDR1 reads SGHAT; CDR2 reads FQNNGV. The CDR3 is 11 residues long. V dropped 11 bases and J dropped 4 bases, with 11 bases sitting between them.

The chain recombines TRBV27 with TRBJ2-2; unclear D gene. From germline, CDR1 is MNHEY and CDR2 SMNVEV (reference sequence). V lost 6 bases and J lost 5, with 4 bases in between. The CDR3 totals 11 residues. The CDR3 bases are TGTGCCAGCAGCCAAACCGGGGAGCTGTTTTTT. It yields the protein CASSQTGELFF.